This T cell receptor beta chain was identified in a study of blood T cell repertoires in COVID-19. Study at large: The samples span acute and convalescent COVID-19 from the United States, Italy and Spain.

J gave up 7 bases and V 4 bases, and 3 bases lay outside the gene matches. Per germline, CDR1 SGHVS and CDR2 FNYEAQ. The CDR3 runs to 13 residues. In the original workflow: Estimation of nucleated cell counts relied on the amplification of reference gene primers. Assay used: immunoSEQ multiplex PCR; TCRdb lists only in-frame clones, some missing. That table gives V, J and clone size, and the DNA gave D and trimming. This table has roughly 170,000 clones, roughly four fifths appearing once. Sequencing was done on a sample of PBMCs or T cells enriched from blood (not recorded which). The origin of this receptor is a man aged 50 to 60 who had recovered from COVID-19. The chain uses TRBV7-6 and TRBJ1-2; 10 bases map to TRBD1. Written as DNA, the CDR3 is TGTGCCAGCAGCTGGACAGGGGGAGGTGGCTACACCTTC. Translated, it gives CASSWTGGGGYTF. The whole variable domain, filled in from reference TRBV7-6 and TRBJ1-2, reads GAGVSQSPRYKVTKRGQDVALRCDPISGHVSLYWYRQALGQGPEFLTYFNYEAQQDKSGLPNDRFSAERPEGSISTLTIQRTEQRDSAMYRCASSWTGGGGYTFGSGTRLTVV.